These T cell receptor beta chains were read from a single sample in a study of T cell responses to AZD1222 COVID-19 vaccine. Sequenced by immunoSEQ multiplex PCR; TCRdb stores in-frame clones only, minus some. The sample shows about 120,000 clones, about nine tenths of them seen only once. The source material was peripheral blood, sampled on day 0 of AZD1222 vaccination. The source is an adult in good health. Each CDR3 is given with its conserved first and last residue. Fields, in order: D gene, J gene, CDR3 length, clone size, V gene, CDR3 DNA, CDR3 protein. A D gene is named only where the DNA matches it firmly. Rows may omit the clone size; those that give it use once, few, many or a size class.

D gene: TRBD2; J gene: TRBJ2-1; CDR3 length: 15; clone size: NA; V gene: TRBV9; CDR3 DNA: TGTGCCAGCAGCGTCGCTAGCGGGGACCGGGATGAGCAGTTCTTC; CDR3 protein: CASSVASGDRDEQFF
D gene: NA; J gene: TRBJ1-5; CDR3 length: 15; clone size: NA; V gene: TRBV20-1; CDR3 DNA: TGCAGTGCTAGTTGGGGGCGATATAGCAATCAGCCCCAGCATTTT; CDR3 protein: CSASWGRYSNQPQHF
D gene: NA; J gene: TRBJ1-2; CDR3 length: 15; clone size: NA; V gene: TRBV29-1; CDR3 DNA: TGCAGCGTTTCTTCCCCGGGCAGGGCTAACTATGGCTACACCTTC; CDR3 protein: CSVSSPGRANYGYTF
D gene: NA; J gene: TRBJ1-3; CDR3 length: 17; clone size: NA; V gene: TRBV7-9; CDR3 DNA: TGTGCCAGCAGCCCCCGGGGACCTGGGGTCTCTGGAAACACCATATATTTT; CDR3 protein: CASSPRGPGVSGNTIYF
D gene: TRBD2; J gene: TRBJ2-2; CDR3 length: 18; clone size: NA; V gene: TRBV4-3; CDR3 DNA: TGCGCCAGCAGCCAAGATCGAGGGCTAGCGGGGCTAACCGGGGAGCTGTTTTTT; CDR3 protein: CASSQDRGLAGLTGELFF
D gene: NA; J gene: TRBJ2-3; CDR3 length: 12; clone size: NA; V gene: TRBV7-2; CDR3 DNA: TGTGCCAGCAGCCCAATCGGAGATACGCAGTATTTT; CDR3 protein: CASSPIGDTQYF
D gene: NA; J gene: TRBJ1-2; CDR3 length: 12; clone size: NA; V gene: TRBV5-1; CDR3 DNA: TGCGCCAGCAGCTTGGCAGTTGGCGGCTACACCTTC; CDR3 protein: CASSLAVGGYTF
D gene: TRBD2; J gene: TRBJ2-3; CDR3 length: 18; clone size: NA; V gene: TRBV28; CDR3 DNA: TGTGCCAGCAGTTTGCCTACGACTAGCGGGAGACGCACAGATACGCAGTATTTT; CDR3 protein: CASSLPTTSGRRTDTQYF
D gene: TRBD2; J gene: TRBJ2-1; CDR3 length: 19; clone size: NA; V gene: TRBV7-2; CDR3 DNA: TGTGCCAGCAGCTTAGAGAAGCGGACTAGCTCTTCCTCCTACAATGAGCAGTTCTTC; CDR3 protein: CASSLEKRTSSSSYNEQFF
D gene: NA; J gene: TRBJ1-2; CDR3 length: 13; clone size: NA; V gene: TRBV5-4; CDR3 DNA: TGTGCCAGCAGCTTAAAGGACAGCTATGGCTACACCTTC; CDR3 protein: CASSLKDSYGYTF
D gene: NA; J gene: TRBJ1-2; CDR3 length: 12; clone size: NA; V gene: TRBV3-1/TRBV3-2; CDR3 DNA: TGTGCCAGCAGCCAACAGGGGCTGGGCTACACCTTC; CDR3 protein: CASSQQGLGYTF
D gene: TRBD1; J gene: TRBJ2-7; CDR3 length: 14; clone size: NA; V gene: TRBV6-2/TRBV6-3; CDR3 DNA: TGTGCCAGCAGTTGGACAGGGACCTCCTACGAGCAGTACTTC; CDR3 protein: CASSWTGTSYEQYF
D gene: TRBD2; J gene: TRBJ2-7; CDR3 length: 15; clone size: few; V gene: TRBV7-9; CDR3 DNA: TGTGCCAGCAGCTTGCAGCGGGGGGGCTCTGGCGAGCAGTACTTC; CDR3 protein: CASSLQRGGSGEQYF
D gene: NA; J gene: TRBJ1-1; CDR3 length: 13; clone size: many; V gene: TRBV2; CDR3 DNA: TGTGCCAGCAGTGAAGACCTTGGGGGTGAAGCTTTCTTT; CDR3 protein: CASSEDLGGEAFF
D gene: NA; J gene: TRBJ1-2; CDR3 length: 15; clone size: NA; V gene: TRBV28; CDR3 DNA: TGTGCCAGCAGACAAAATTCCGGGACCCGCGGGGGCTACACCTTC; CDR3 protein: CASRQNSGTRGGYTF
D gene: NA; J gene: TRBJ2-3; CDR3 length: 12; clone size: NA; V gene: TRBV6-1; CDR3 DNA: TGTGCCAGCAGTGAAATAGCGGATACGCAGTATTTT; CDR3 protein: CASSEIADTQYF
D gene: NA; J gene: TRBJ1-1; CDR3 length: 12; clone size: NA; V gene: TRBV12-3/TRBV12-4; CDR3 DNA: TGTGCCAGCAGTTTTGTGAACACTGAAGCTTTCTTT; CDR3 protein: CASSFVNTEAFF
D gene: TRBD1; J gene: TRBJ1-2; CDR3 length: 15; clone size: NA; V gene: TRBV9; CDR3 DNA: TGTGCCAGCAGCTCCCAGAATGACAGGGAGGGTGGCTACACCTTC; CDR3 protein: CASSSQNDREGGYTF
D gene: NA; J gene: TRBJ1-2; CDR3 length: 16; clone size: NA; V gene: TRBV3-1/TRBV3-2; CDR3 DNA: TGTGCCAGCAGCCAGCCGGGGGGACCGACCCAGTATGGCTACACCTTC; CDR3 protein: CASSQPGGPTQYGYTF
D gene: NA; J gene: TRBJ1-5; CDR3 length: 17; clone size: NA; V gene: TRBV28; CDR3 DNA: TGTGCCAGCAGCCCGCTTGGGGGGGGGCAATACAATCAGCCCCAGCATTTT; CDR3 protein: CASSPLGGGQYNQPQHF
D gene: NA; J gene: TRBJ1-4; CDR3 length: 15; clone size: NA; V gene: TRBV13; CDR3 DNA: TGTGCCAGCAGCTTAGGCTTCCAGGGGCAGGAAAAACTGTTTTTT; CDR3 protein: CASSLGFQGQEKLFF
D gene: NA; J gene: TRBJ1-1; CDR3 length: 13; clone size: NA; V gene: TRBV9; CDR3 DNA: TGTGCCAGCAGCGTAGAGTCTAATACTGAAGCTTTCTTT; CDR3 protein: CASSVESNTEAFF
D gene: NA; J gene: TRBJ1-1; CDR3 length: 13; clone size: NA; V gene: TRBV15; CDR3 DNA: TGTGCCACCAGCAGAGGGTCGGGGGCTGAAGCTTTCTTT; CDR3 protein: CATSRGSGAEAFF
D gene: TRBD2; J gene: TRBJ2-1; CDR3 length: 17; clone size: NA; V gene: TRBV4-3; CDR3 DNA: TGCGCCAGCAGCCAAGGGACTAGCGGGGGGAGTATGAATGAGCAGTTCTTC; CDR3 protein: CASSQGTSGGSMNEQFF
D gene: TRBD1; J gene: TRBJ2-2; CDR3 length: 16; clone size: NA; V gene: TRBV27; CDR3 DNA: TGTGCCAGCAGTTGGGGGTGGACAGGGAGCACGGGGGAGCTGTTTTTT; CDR3 protein: CASSWGWTGSTGELFF
D gene: TRBD1; J gene: TRBJ2-7; CDR3 length: 15; clone size: NA; V gene: TRBV6-2/TRBV6-3; CDR3 DNA: TGTGCCAGCAGTTACTCCGGGACAGCCCTAGGATCGGAGTACTTC; CDR3 protein: CASSYSGTALGSEYF